This T cell receptor (beta chain) appears in the sequencing data of a study of blood T cell repertoires in COVID-19. Only a few counts were recorded for this clone. V trimming: 3 bases; J trimming: 4 bases; junction bases outside the gene matches: 2. The CDR3 spans 14 residues. Looked up from germline, CDR1 is SGHVS and CDR2 is FQNEAQ. Only in-frame clones appear in the TCRdb table, and some are missing; sequencing was by immunoSEQ multiplex PCR. Found here are about 94,000 clones, roughly 86% of them singletons; the top ten hold around 7%. The TCR sequence derives from a human donor with acute or convalescent COVID-19. The donor label of this sample is uncertain. The chain carries TRBV7-8 and TRBJ2-3; 9 positions match TRBD2. Sequencing was done on a sample of peripheral blood. The CDR3 loop reads CASSFSGGADTQYF. CDR3 coding DNA: TGTGCCAGCAGCTTTAGCGGGGGTGCAGATACGCAGTATTTT.